Listed here is a single T cell receptor (beta chain). Its antigen target is currently unknown. There are no base qualities to consult, and no much larger clone falls within one base. This sample stems from a study of cytomegalovirus exposure and HLA in healthy donors (dated by TCRdb to the late 2010s). Regarding the study in general: In an earlier analysis of around 540 of the donors, 276 Gb of sequence data and roughly 100 million unique TCR beta sequences from about 180 million T cells were reported. A separate validation cohort of roughly 120 different subjects was used in addition to the roughly 670-subject first cohort. Both class I and class II loci were covered by HLA typing, at four-digit resolution. The later analysis used no new phenotypic data to find candidate immune exposures, relying instead on TCR beta sequences and their occurrence across donors. The number of donors typed differed by locus, with about 629-630 for A, B, C, DRB1 and DQB1, around 520 for DQA1, 600 to 610 for DPA1, and about 450 for DPB1. A later genetic analysis used genome-wide SNP genotypes for about 60% of the 666 donors, treating that subset as a discovery cohort. Every discovery cohort repertoire had been produced on one sequencing platform. High-throughput TCR immunosequencing, statistical association of individual TCRs with disease status, and machine learning were combined to predict cytomegalovirus infection status. The study profiled the T cell repertoires of about 640 subjects by immunosequencing and related them to cytomegalovirus serostatus. Among some 400 genotyped donors of the cohort, an average of around 220,000 unique TCR beta nucleotide sequences was sequenced per donor, of which 15% to 20% were non-productive. Of the 398 genotyped donors, less than 85% were placed in the genetic ancestry cluster associated with self-reported Caucasian donors. The aim of the study was to test whether cataloging public T cell receptors could identify signatures of past pathogen exposure. Roughly 290 gigabases of sequencing data and around 80 million unique TCR sequences made up an early release that covered nearly 650 HLA-typed donors. Donor age, sex, ethnicity and CMV serostatus were compiled alongside the repertoire data. An earlier analysis of some 500 of the donors applied high-throughput TCR beta sequencing to assess whether each TCR beta V gene segment acted as functional or pseudogenic. Four to six DR-DQ haplotypes were handled as single units for association and clustering, since linkage in the cohort was strong. In a later analysis, previously published TCR beta repertoires from 670 or so donors were re-analyzed and high-resolution HLA genotyping was added so that TCR occurrence patterns could be studied. Overall study results and their limits: A later genetic analysis reported fewer N-insertions in productive TCRs among donors in an Asian-associated ancestry cluster than the roughly 640-donor mean. In vitro tests confirmed that a few of the cytomegalovirus-associated TCR beta chains recognize cytomegalovirus antigens. A later analysis found that HLA-associated TCR beta chains were more clonally expanded and had lower generation probabilities than equally common non-associated chains. Most TCR sequences were observed very rarely across donors, whereas some public TCRs were present in many individuals. A further reported finding was that TCR beta sequences accurately predicted the HLA-A and HLA-B alleles for most subjects in the first cohort. When HLA alleles, especially DR and DQ, strongly co-occurred, TCR associations were difficult to assign to individual alleles. According to a later analysis, TCR association rates differed among HLA loci, with DRB1 alleles showing the most associated TCRs and HLA-C alleles showing the fewest. Sequencing depth was assumed to be roughly uniform across donors in the presence/absence analyses, though that assumption may not hold. According to a later analysis, parvovirus B19, influenza, CMV and Epstein-Barr virus appeared linked to several top co-occurrence clusters. Some IMGT-functional V segments, including TRBV6-2 and TRBV6-3, could not be distinguished by the 87-base-pair reads and were therefore excluded. In this cohort, only TCR beta chains were sequenced, and detectable features were limited by the absence of alpha or paired-chain data. Linkage disequilibrium might explain the correlated functional status among segregating V segments, but an unknown experimental factor could not be ruled out. For the cohort, immune exposure information was limited to CMV serostatus. The classifier was reported to diagnose cytomegalovirus status with high specificity and sensitivity in both the original and validation cohorts. A later analysis found that most CMV-associated TCR beta chains appeared HLA-restricted, with HLA associations seemingly driven largely by CMV exposure. Because counts were too low, around 18 rarely observed V segments, including chromosome 9 orphons, were left out of the earlier analysis of a few hundred of the donors. The study listed 164 TCR beta chains as associated with cytomegalovirus. It was suggested by the authors that the approach could potentially be generalized to other disease states and immunological phenotypes. A group of highly shared sequence variants was considered likely to be a technical artifact of the sequencing pipeline. V-gene and J-gene trimming of TCR beta chains was associated with a missense DCLRE1C variant in a later genetic analysis, and the association was replicated in an independent cohort. In an earlier analysis of more than 450 of the donors, most TCR beta V segments were observed in productive rearrangements about 87% or about 30% of the time, broadly matching IMGT annotations. In a later analysis, around 17,000 TCR beta sequences were associated with specific HLA alleles at a false discovery rate of 0.05. HLA typing was unavailable for some donors at each locus, so association tests used only the typed subset.

The library came from the immunoSEQ multiplex PCR assay. A mixture of 60 forward primers for TCR Vbeta segments and 13 reverse primers for TCR Jbeta segments was used in the multiplex PCR. Amplification of the CDR3 region of rearranged TCR beta genes was performed with a multiplex PCR assay on genomic DNA. The amplified TCR beta libraries were sequenced on the Illumina HiSeq System as 87-base-pair reads. In the source study's methods: A later analysis counted approximately 76 million unique TCR beta chains across the 690 or so repertoires, and around 12 million of these chains were shared by at least two donors. To remove PCR and sequencing errors, raw reads were error-corrected and collapsed into unique sequences using a nearest-neighbor algorithm that merged closely related sequences. V, D and J gene segments were assigned by aligning CDR3 sequences to IMGT reference sequences. For a sequence to be retained, a match of at least six nucleotides to both a V gene segment and a J gene segment was required. A rearrangement counted as productive if the CDR3 had no stop codons and remained in frame with V and J, and every other rearrangement counted as non-productive. Following IMGT convention, CDR3 was defined as the stretch from the second conserved V-encoded cysteine up to the conserved J-encoded phenylalanine. The earlier analysis of about 590 of the donors excluded sequences that lacked an unambiguous match to a single V gene segment. An earlier analysis of 450 to 650 of the donors called V segments functional above 56.7% productive rearrangements and segregating when the between-donor standard deviation exceeded 5%. To diagnose cytomegalovirus status from the catalog of TCR beta chain sequences, a statistical classification framework was built. V and J gene assignment, in a later analysis, came from comparing TCR nucleotide sequences with IMGT/GENE-DB human TR gene sequences. Using the TCRdist pipeline, a later analysis assigned CDR3 sequences along with most-parsimonious VDJ recombination scenarios. In a later analysis, each TCR beta chain was defined by its CDR3 amino acid sequence together with its V-gene family, and reads without a unique V-gene family were excluded. A later analysis removed several hundred highly shared, low-generation-probability nucleotide sequences to deal with suspected cross-contamination and a sequencing artifact. In a later analysis, a clonal expansion index was calculated for each public chain from normalized within-repertoire ranks of inferred template counts. Generation probabilities in a later analysis came from a VDJ recombination model fitted to out-of-frame rearrangements, and those results were checked against IGoR. In a later analysis, hypergeometric tests were used to score TCR-TCR, TCR-HLA and TCR-CMV co-occurrence, with a repertoire-size bias correction applied to TCR pairs. In a later analysis, false discovery rates were estimated by permuting HLA or CMV assignments 20 times. In a later analysis, co-occurring TCRs were grouped using DBSCAN, and TCRdist sequence similarity was added for clustering within HLA-allele-positive subsets. Repertoires with fewer than 30,000 or more than 120,000 public chains, plus five repertoires with anomalous nucleotide sharing, were excluded from co-occurrence clustering. Here the immuneACCESS table is served through TCRdb, limited to in-frame sequences with V and J called. Missing clones are a known gap in these copies; in checked studies unresolved V genes cover under half, and the rest lacks a known reason. V and J calls and clone size are as listed in that table; D and trimming were resolved from the DNA. A total of 170,000 or so clones appear in this sample, less than 90% of them only once. The leading ten clones occupy approximately 6.5% of the sample.

Between the V and J ends, shortened by 4 bases and 0 bases respectively, the junction contains 16 bases. The CDR3 has 17 amino acids, counting the end cysteine and phenylalanine. CDR3 DNA is the only sequence kept; it has 51 bases, read in frame from the first base. From a lookup of the germline V gene (reference sequence), CDR1 and CDR2 are SEHNR and FQNEAQ. The cohort comprised 666 healthy bone marrow donors. At the time of sampling, every cohort member was nominally healthy, though immune exposures that went unrecorded were likely present. The donor tested CMV seropositive, placing the donor among the 250 to 350 seropositive members of the cohort. Every donor gave a peripheral blood sample, and the peripheral blood mononuclear cells from that sample were used for TCR beta sequencing. Genomic DNA extraction from the blood cell samples was performed with the Qiagen DNeasy Blood Extraction Kit.

The specimen was PBMCs. The chain is made from TRBV7-9 and TRBJ2-1, with the D segment identity uncertain. This TCR derives from a male donor in good health and CMV-seropositive. CDR3 protein: CASSSLLQKSSYNEQFF. The base sequence is TGTGCCAGCAGCTCGCTTCTGCAGAAAAGCTCCTACAATGAGCAGTTCTTC.